Shown below are 25 T cell receptor beta chains from a single sample sequenced in a study of cytomegalovirus exposure and HLA in healthy donors. In the PCR, 60 Vbeta and 13 Jbeta primers were used. The table came from immunoSEQ multiplex PCR; TCRdb's copy has only in-frame clones and leaves some out. The repertoire holds about 190,000 clones, with around 85% as singletons. Material for sequencing was PBMCs. All receptors derive from a man aged 50 to 59 in good health and CMV-seronegative.

The CDR3 DNA sequence: TGTGCCAGCAGCGCCACCGGGAGCTCCTACGAGCAGTACTTC. Protein sequence: CASSATGSSYEQYF. V gene TRBV9 combines with J gene TRBJ2-5; TRBD2 is a possible D gene (6 bases). Near its end, the DNA agrees better with TRBJ2-7, so the J call may be wrong. From germline, CDR1 is SGDLS and CDR2 YYNGEE. This CDR3 has 14 amino acids.

This chain connects TRBV7-2 to TRBJ1-1; tentatively, D is TRBD1 (6 bases). The V gene lost 5 bases and the J gene lost 5 bases, with 18 bases spanning the gap. The CDR3 is 15 amino acids. CDR1 SGHTA and CDR2 FQGNSA come from the germline V gene. The CDR3 region is CASSTGAQGRTEAFF. CDR3 coding DNA: TGTGCCAGCAGCACCGGGGCACAGGGAAGAACTGAAGCTTTCTTT.

This clone was detected only a few times. V and J are TRBV18 and TRBJ2-7, with 7 positions matching TRBD1. CDR1 and CDR2 from the germline V gene are KGHSH and LQKENI. The CDR3 covers 14 residues. V lost 4 bases and J lost 6; bases outside the gene matches: 9. CDR3 in amino acids: CASSLRQGFFEQYF. CDR3 nucleotides: TGTGCCAGCTCACTTCGACAGGGATTCTTCGAGCAGTACTTC.

The chain has TRBV19 and TRBJ1-2; 9 nucleotides line up with TRBD1. This CDR3 is 17 amino acids long. V gave up 5 bases and J gave up 0 bases; unmatched junction bases: 10. Germline CDR1 reads LNHDA; CDR2 reads SQIVND (reference sequence). The CDR3 DNA reads TGTGCCAGTAGTCCCCTGGGGACAGGGCCCACTAACTATGGCTACACCTTC. Its translation is CASSPLGTGPTNYGYTF.

The table lists this clone with a count of one. The gene calls are TRBV7-2 and TRBJ1-6; 7 bases align to TRBD1. This CDR3 contains 18 residues. From germline, CDR1 is SGHTA and CDR2 FQGNSA. V lost 5 bases to trimming and J lost 4 bases; unmatched junction nucleotides: 14. In nucleotides, the CDR3 is TGTGCCAGCAGCCCAGCCCGACAGGGAGTGGGGTATAATTCACCCCTCCACTTT. Translation: CASSPARQGVGYNSPLHF.

This clone appeared a few times. Other DNA sequences in the same sample also yield this CDR3. The chain couples TRBV5-1 to TRBJ1-5, with a possible D match to TRBD1 (5 bases). Trimming stripped 2 bases from V and 0 bases from J, with 9 bases between. CDR3 length equals 15 residues. Germline loops: CDR1 SGHRS, CDR2 YFSETQ. The CDR3 sequence is CASSLWGDSNQPQHF. DNA for the CDR3: TGCGCCAGCAGCTTATGGGGGGATAGCAATCAGCCCCAGCATTTT.

The rearrangement links TRBV7-9 to TRBJ1-4; 7 positions match TRBD1. The CDR3 totals 14 residues. The germline CDR1 and CDR2 sequences are SEHNR and FQNEAQ (reference sequence). With V trimmed by 6 bases and J by 4 bases, 5 bases remained unmatched. The CDR3 region has the DNA TGTGCCAGCAGTCCGGACAGGTTTAATGAAAAACTGTTTTTT. The encoded protein is CASSPDRFNEKLFF.

The chain has TRBV7-8 and TRBJ2-5; no definite D call. This CDR3 spans 13 amino acids. V was clipped by 4 bases and J by 2 bases, with 8 bases between them. Germline CDR1 SGHVS, CDR2 FQNEAQ. The chain's CDR3 is CASSSGLQETQYF. The CDR3 DNA sequence: TGTGCCAGCAGCTCGGGTTTACAAGAGACCCAGTACTTC.

The J gene is TRBJ1-4, the V gene TRBV29-1; D not resolved. V was shortened by 1 base and J by 7 bases, with 16 bases between the two germline ends. Germline V gives CDR1 SQVTM, CDR2 ANQGSEA. The CDR3 consists of 15 residues. CDR3 nucleotides: TGCAGCGTTGAAGGTCGGCCAGAAAGCGGTGAAAAACTGTTTTTT. Protein product: CSVEGRPESGEKLFF.

V usage is TRBV7-2 and J usage is TRBJ2-5, with 11 bases matching TRBD2. Germline V gene sequence: CDR1 SGHTA, CDR2 FQGNSA. There are 15 residues in the CDR3. V shed 4 bases and J 5 bases; nucleotides not matched to a gene: 6. CDR3 protein: CASSSSSGGWETQYF. CDR3 DNA: TGTGCCAGCAGCTCCTCTAGCGGGGGGTGGGAGACCCAGTACTTC.

This clone showed up just once. This sequence joins TRBV7-9 and TRBJ1-2; 7 nucleotides agree with TRBD1. CDR3 size: 15 residues. V shed 4 bases and J 2 bases; nucleotides not matched to a gene: 7. Germline CDR1 and CDR2: SEHNR and FQNEAQ (reference sequence). CDR3 sequence (DNA): TGTGCCAGCAGCTCCGACCGGGACAGCAACTATGGCTACACCTTC. Protein sequence: CASSSDRDSNYGYTF.

The gene calls are TRBV5-4 and TRBJ2-7; TRBD1 matches at 9 bases. Germline-derived CDR1 and CDR2 are SGHNT and YYREEE (reference sequence). The trim removed 4 bases at V and 3 bases at J, leaving 8 bases unmatched. There are 15 residues in the CDR3. The CDR3: CASSASGTGSYEQYF. In DNA form, the CDR3 reads TGTGCCAGCAGCGCTTCCGGGACAGGGAGCTACGAGCAGTACTTC.

The chain joins TRBV4-3 to TRBJ2-1; 11 positions match TRBD1. V lost 4 bases to trimming and J lost 9 bases; unmatched junction nucleotides: 11. From germline, CDR1 is LGHNA and CDR2 YSLEER. The CDR3 has 16 amino acids. CDR3 coding DNA: TGCGCCAGCAGCCCCCGAGAAGGACAGGGGGCTGGTGAGCAGTTCTTC. Its translation is CASSPREGQGAGEQFF.

V gene TRBV5-1 combines with J gene TRBJ1-1, with D possibly TRBD1 on 6 matching bases. V lost 3 bases and J 1 base, leaving 7 bases between the germline ends. Germline lookup yields CDR1 SGHRS and CDR2 YFSETQ. CDR3 length equals 13 residues. CDR3 sequence: CASSSTGNTEAFF. CDR3 DNA sequence: TGCGCCAGCAGCTCGACAGGGAACACTGAAGCTTTCTTT.

This chain connects TRBV7-2 to TRBJ2-2; TRBD1 matches at 7 bases. Trimming took 7 bases from V and 2 from J; bases not matched to a gene: 10. This CDR3 has 16 amino acids. CDR1 is SGHTA and CDR2 is FQGNSA in the germline V gene. DNA for the CDR3: TGTGCCAGCACCGGAGCCGGGACAGCTAACACCGGGGAGCTGTTTTTT. Translating gives CASTGAGTANTGELFF. Complete variable domain (other parts from reference TRBV7-2 and TRBJ2-2): GAGVSQSPSNKVTEKGKDVELRCDPISGHTALYWYRQSLGQGLEFLIYFQGNSAPDKSGLPSDRFSAERTGGSVSTLTIQRTQQEDSAVYLCASTGAGTANTGELFFGEGSRLTVL.

The chain carries TRBV6-6 and TRBJ1-1; D is possibly TRBD1 (5 bases). The CDR3 length is 13 residues. Trimming stripped 0 bases from V and 9 bases from J, with 11 bases between. Germline V gene data show CDR1 as MNHNY and CDR2 as SVGAGI (reference sequence). The CDR3 DNA is TGTGCCAGCAGTTACTCGGGAGGGACGCAAGCTTTCTTT. As protein: CASSYSGGTQAFF.

The rearrangement uses TRBV27 and TRBJ2-5, with 11 bases that match TRBD1. Germline CDR1 reads MNHEY; CDR2 reads SMNVEV (reference sequence). V shed 5 bases, J shed 5 bases, and the junction held 1 base outside the gene matches. This CDR3 has 13 amino acids. The CDR3 region is CASSGDRGETQYF. The CDR3, as DNA: TGTGCCAGCAGTGGGGACAGGGGGGAGACCCAGTACTTC.

This rearrangement joins TRBV18 to TRBJ2-3; TRBD1 matches 7 bases. After removal of 6 bases from V and 2 bases from J, the junction contained 5 bases not matched to a gene. The germline V gene has CDR1 KGHSH and CDR2 LQKENI. This CDR3 has 14 residues. The CDR3 sequence: CASSSTGATDTQYF. CDR3 coding DNA: TGTGCCAGCTCCTCCACAGGGGCCACAGATACGCAGTATTTT. Combining the CDR3 with reference TRBV18 and TRBJ2-3 gives the whole variable domain NAGVMQNPRHLVRRRGQEARLRCSPMKGHSHVYWYRQLPEEGLKFMVYLQKENIIDESGMPKERFSAEFPKEGPSILRIQQVVRGDSAAYFCASSSTGATDTQYFGPGTRLTVL.

V usage is TRBV5-5 and J usage is TRBJ2-7; the match to TRBD1 covers 9 bases. The germline gives CDR1 SGHKS, CDR2 YYEKEE (reference sequence). V lost 5 bases to trimming and J lost 3 bases; unmatched junction nucleotides: 9. This CDR3 is 15 amino acids long. This CDR3 reads CASRGPGTGIYEQYF. CDR3 sequence (DNA): TGTGCCAGCAGAGGTCCCGGGACAGGGATCTACGAGCAGTACTTC.

The chain couples TRBV5-6 to TRBJ1-4; D is undetermined. There are 16 residues in the CDR3. Trimming pared 1 base from V and 3 bases from J, leaving 13 bases between. The germline CDR1 and CDR2 sequences are SGHDT and YYEEEE. In nucleotides, the CDR3 is TGTGCCAGCAGCTTGTACGACGGGGAGGCTAATGAAAAACTGTTTTTT. Translating it yields CASSLYDGEANEKLFF. The full variable domain, its missing parts supplied by reference TRBV5-6 and TRBJ1-4, is DAGVTQSPTHLIKTRGQQVTLRCSPKSGHDTVSWYQQALGQGPQFIFQYYEEEERQRGNFPDRFSGHQFPNYSSELNVNALLLGDSALYLCASSLYDGEANEKLFFGSGTQLSVL.

The chain links TRBV6-5 to TRBJ1-1; 8 bases match TRBD1. Unmatched junction bases numbered 5, after V lost 8 bases and J lost 3 bases. Germline CDR1 and CDR2: MNHEY and SVGAGI. The CDR3 sequence is 13 residues long. The DNA of the CDR3 is TGTGCCAGCTTGGACAGGGATTACACTGAAGCTTTCTTT. Its protein product is CASLDRDYTEAFF.

The chain has TRBV30 and TRBJ1-5, with D uncertain. The germline V gene has CDR1 GTSNPN and CDR2 SVGIG (reference sequence). Trimming cost V 5 bases and J 5 bases, with 16 bases left between them. This CDR3 is 14 amino acids long. CDR3 amino acids: CAWATRGGDQPQHF. CDR3 DNA sequence: TGTGCCTGGGCCACTCGGGGAGGCGATCAGCCCCAGCATTTT.

This chain links TRBV7-8 with TRBJ1-6, with D tentatively TRBD1 (6 bases). V was cut by 1 base and J by 10 bases, with 14 bases left in between. Germline loops: CDR1 SGHVS, CDR2 FQNEAQ. The CDR3 totals 15 residues. CDR3 loop: CASSLVEQGRSPLHF. The DNA for the CDR3 is TGTGCCAGCAGCTTAGTTGAACAGGGTAGATCACCCCTCCACTTT.

V and J are TRBV5-1 and TRBJ2-7; D perhaps matches TRBD1 (5 bases). Germline CDR1 reads SGHRS; CDR2 reads YFSETQ. Deletions cut 4 bases from V and 7 bases from J, with 9 bases between. This CDR3 is 11 amino acids long. The CDR3 loop is CASSKGPEQYF. The CDR3 DNA reads TGCGCCAGCAGCAAGGGGCCAGAGCAGTACTTC.

A few counts support this clone. This chain links TRBV7-2 with TRBJ1-3; 8 bases fit TRBD1. The CDR3 sequence is 19 residues long. Germline V lookup: CDR1 SGHTA, CDR2 FQGNSA. V shed 5 bases, J shed 2 bases, and the junction held 17 bases outside the gene matches. The CDR3 region has the DNA TGTGCCAGCAGCCCCAGGGGGCAAAACGAAATCGGGCCTGGAAACACCATATATTTT. Amino acids: CASSPRGQNEIGPGNTIYF.